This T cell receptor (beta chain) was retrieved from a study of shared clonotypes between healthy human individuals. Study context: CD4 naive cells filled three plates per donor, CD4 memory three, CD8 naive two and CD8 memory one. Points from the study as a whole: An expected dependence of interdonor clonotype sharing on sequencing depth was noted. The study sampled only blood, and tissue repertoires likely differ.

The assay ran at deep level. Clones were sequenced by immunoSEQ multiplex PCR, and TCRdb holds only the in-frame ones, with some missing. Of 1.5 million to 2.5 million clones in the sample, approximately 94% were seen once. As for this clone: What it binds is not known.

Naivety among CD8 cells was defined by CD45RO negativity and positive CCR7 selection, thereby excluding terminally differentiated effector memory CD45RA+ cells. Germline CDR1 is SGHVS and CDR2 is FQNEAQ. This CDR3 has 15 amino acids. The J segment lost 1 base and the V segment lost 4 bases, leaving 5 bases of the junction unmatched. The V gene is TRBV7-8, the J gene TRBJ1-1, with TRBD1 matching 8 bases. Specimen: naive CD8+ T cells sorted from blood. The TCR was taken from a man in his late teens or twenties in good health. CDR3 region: CASSSPTGANTEAFF. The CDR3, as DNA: TGTGCCAGCAGCTCCCCGACAGGGGCGAACACTGAAGCTTTCTTT.